This T cell receptor (beta chain) was observed in a study of ipilimumab plus nivolumab after autologous stem cell transplantation. Study-level information: Typical patient got 5 or 6 ipilimumab doses and 7 or 8 nivolumab doses (median).

In this sample, this clone turned up a few times. Measured with immunoSEQ multiplex PCR; TCRdb has only the in-frame clones, and not every one. The sample lists 10,000 to 15,000 clones, less than 80% seen once, with about 15% in the top ten. The source material was PBMCs, sampled in a trial of ipilimumab plus nivolumab as post-transplant consolidation. This receptor was obtained from a male donor with diffuse large B-cell lymphoma.

The CDR3 reads CASSAGVNTEAFF. CDR3 sequence (DNA): TGTGCCAGCAGCGCGGGGGTGAACACTGAAGCTTTCTTT. The gene calls are TRBV9 and TRBJ1-1; D possibly corresponds to TRBD1 (5 bases). CDR3 size: 13 residues. The ends were cut back, 3 bases at V and 0 bases at J, with 6 bases in the middle. In germline, CDR1 is SGDLS, CDR2 YYNGEE.